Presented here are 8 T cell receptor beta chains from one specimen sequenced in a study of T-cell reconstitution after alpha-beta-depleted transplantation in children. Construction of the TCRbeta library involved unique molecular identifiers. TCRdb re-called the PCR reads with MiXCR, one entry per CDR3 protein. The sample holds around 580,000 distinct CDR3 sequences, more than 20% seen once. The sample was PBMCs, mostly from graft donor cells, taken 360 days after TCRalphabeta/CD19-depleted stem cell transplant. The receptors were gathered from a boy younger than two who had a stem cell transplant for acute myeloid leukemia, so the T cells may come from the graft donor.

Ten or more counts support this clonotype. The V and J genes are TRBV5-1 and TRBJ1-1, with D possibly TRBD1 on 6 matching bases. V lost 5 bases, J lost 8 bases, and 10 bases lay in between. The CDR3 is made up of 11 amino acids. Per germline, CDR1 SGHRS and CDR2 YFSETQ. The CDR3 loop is CASSYGQEAFF. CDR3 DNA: TGCGCCAGCAGTTATGGACAGGAAGCTTTCTTT.

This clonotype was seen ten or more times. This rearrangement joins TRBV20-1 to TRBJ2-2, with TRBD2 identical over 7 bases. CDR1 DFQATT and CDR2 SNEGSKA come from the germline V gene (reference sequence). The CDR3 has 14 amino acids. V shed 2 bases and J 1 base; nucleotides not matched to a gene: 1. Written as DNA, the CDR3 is TGCAGTGCTAGAAAGCGGGGGAACACCGGGGAGCTGTTTTTT. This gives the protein CSARKRGNTGELFF.

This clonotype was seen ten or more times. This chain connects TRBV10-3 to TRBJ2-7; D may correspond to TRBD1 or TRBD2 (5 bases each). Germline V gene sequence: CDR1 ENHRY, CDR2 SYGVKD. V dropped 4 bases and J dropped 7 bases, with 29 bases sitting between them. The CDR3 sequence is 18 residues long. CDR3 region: CAISGRHPPGPPAGEQYF. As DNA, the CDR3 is TGTGCCATCAGTGGGAGACATCCACCGGGGCCCCCGGCTGGGGAGCAGTACTTC.

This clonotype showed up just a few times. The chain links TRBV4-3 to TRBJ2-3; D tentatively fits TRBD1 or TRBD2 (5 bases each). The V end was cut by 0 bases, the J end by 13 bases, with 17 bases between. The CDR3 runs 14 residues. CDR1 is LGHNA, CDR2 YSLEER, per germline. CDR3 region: CASSQEEWGPREYF. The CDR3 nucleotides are TGCGCCAGCAGCCAAGAAGAATGGGGACCGCGGGAGTATTTT.

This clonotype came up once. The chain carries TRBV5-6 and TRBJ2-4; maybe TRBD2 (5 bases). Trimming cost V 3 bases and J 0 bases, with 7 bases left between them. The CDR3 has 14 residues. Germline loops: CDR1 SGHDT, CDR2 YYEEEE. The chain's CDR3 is CASSWGVAKNIQYF. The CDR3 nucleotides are TGTGCCAGCAGCTGGGGAGTAGCCAAAAACATTCAGTACTTC.

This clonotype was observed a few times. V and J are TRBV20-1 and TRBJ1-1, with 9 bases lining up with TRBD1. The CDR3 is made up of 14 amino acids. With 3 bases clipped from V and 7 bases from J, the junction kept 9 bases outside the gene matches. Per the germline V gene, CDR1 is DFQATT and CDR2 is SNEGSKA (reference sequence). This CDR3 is CSARDGTGKSEAFF. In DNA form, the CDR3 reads TGCAGTGCTAGGGATGGGACAGGGAAAAGTGAAGCTTTCTTT.

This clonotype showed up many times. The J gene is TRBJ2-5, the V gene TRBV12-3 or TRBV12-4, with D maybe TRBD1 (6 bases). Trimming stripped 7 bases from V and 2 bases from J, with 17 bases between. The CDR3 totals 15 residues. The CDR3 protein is CASKEETGQQETQYF. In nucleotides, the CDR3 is TGTGCCAGCAAAGAAGAGACAGGACAGCAAGAGACCCAGTACTTC.

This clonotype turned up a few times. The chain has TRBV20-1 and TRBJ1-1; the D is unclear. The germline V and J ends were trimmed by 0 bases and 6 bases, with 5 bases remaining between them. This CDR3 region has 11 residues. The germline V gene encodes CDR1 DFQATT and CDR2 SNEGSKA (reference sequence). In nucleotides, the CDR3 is TGCAGTGCTAGAGATCAAGCTGAAGCTTTCTTT. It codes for CSARDQAEAFF.